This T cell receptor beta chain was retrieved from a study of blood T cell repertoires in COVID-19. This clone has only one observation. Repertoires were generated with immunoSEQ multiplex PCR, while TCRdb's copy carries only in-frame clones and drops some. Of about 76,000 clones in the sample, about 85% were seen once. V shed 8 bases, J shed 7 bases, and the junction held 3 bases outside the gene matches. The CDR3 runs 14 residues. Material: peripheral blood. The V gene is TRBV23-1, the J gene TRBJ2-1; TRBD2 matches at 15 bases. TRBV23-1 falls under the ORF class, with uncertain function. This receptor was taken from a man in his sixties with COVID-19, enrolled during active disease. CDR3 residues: CASWGLAGGNEQFF. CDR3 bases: TGCGCCAGCTGGGGACTAGCGGGAGGTAATGAGCAGTTCTTC.